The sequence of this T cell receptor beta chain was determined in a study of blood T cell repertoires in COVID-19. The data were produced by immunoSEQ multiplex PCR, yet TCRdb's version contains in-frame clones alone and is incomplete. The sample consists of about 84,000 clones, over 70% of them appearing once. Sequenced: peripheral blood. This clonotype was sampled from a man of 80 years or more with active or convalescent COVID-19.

The CDR3 DNA reads as TGCGCCAGCAGCTCGAGTGGCGGGGGCGCTGGTGAAAAACTGTTTTTT. This translates into CASSSSGGGAGEKLFF. The V and J genes are TRBV5-1 and TRBJ1-4; a possible D gene is TRBD1 (6 bases). Germline CDR1 and CDR2: SGHRS and YFSETQ. This CDR3 comprises 16 residues. Trimming removed 3 bases at V and 7 bases at J, with 19 bases between.